The present entry profiles one TCR beta chain with its context. Using immunoSEQ multiplex PCR, the repertoire was profiled, and TCRdb retains in-frame clones only, with some absent. The table has 45,000 to 55,000 clones, roughly 96% seen once. These data come from a study of control samples from healthy donors and cancer patients. The V and J ends lost 5 bases and 8 bases, in that order; junction bases with no gene match: 6. The germline CDR1 and CDR2 sequences are LGHNT and FRNRAP. CDR3 length: 14 amino acids. This chain joins TRBV12-5 and TRBJ1-5; 10 bases map to TRBD1. Sequenced material: blood. The sequence was collected from a man aged 25 to 45 in good health. The CDR3 bases are TGTGCTAGTGGTCAGGACAGGGGGGATAAGCCCCAGCATTTT. Encoded protein: CASGQDRGDKPQHF.